The 28 T cell receptor beta chains below were found in one sample sequenced in a study of identifying expanded T cells in peripheral blood. The repertoire was sequenced with immunoSEQ multiplex PCR; TCRdb's copy has only in-frame clones and lacks some. The repertoire holds about 58,000 clones, with about 92% as singletons. The material sequenced was blood. These receptors were taken from a person aged 18 to 75 in good health.

The rearrangement links TRBV4-1 to TRBJ2-7, with D perhaps TRBD1 (6 bases). The CDR3 totals 13 residues. Germline-derived CDR1 and CDR2 are MGHRA and YSYEKL. The V end was cut by 4 bases, the J end by 2 bases, with 9 bases between. The CDR3 protein is CASSPTGPYEQYF. In nucleotides, the CDR3 is TGCGCCAGCAGCCCAACAGGGCCCTACGAGCAGTACTTC.

The CDR3 sequence is CASSPQAGFAKGYYEQYF. The CDR3 DNA sequence: TGTGCCAGCAGTCCGCAAGCGGGCTTCGCTAAGGGATACTACGAGCAGTACTTC. This chain connects TRBV27 to TRBJ2-7; tentatively, D is TRBD2 (6 bases). The CDR3 consists of 18 residues. The ends were cut back, 5 bases at V and 3 bases at J, with 26 bases in the middle. The germline CDR1 and CDR2 sequences are MNHEY and SMNVEV (reference sequence).

This chain connects TRBV20-1 to TRBJ2-7; D remains unclear. The CDR3 loop spans 11 amino acids. Germline CDR1 and CDR2: DFQATT and SNEGSKA (reference sequence). Trimming shortened V by 0 bases and J by 3 bases, and 3 bases separated the two germline ends. CDR3 DNA sequence: TGCAGTGCTAGAGAGAACTACGAGCAGTACTTC. Translating it yields CSARENYEQYF.

This clone was seen a single time. The chain is built from TRBV28 and TRBJ2-7; D is perhaps TRBD1 (6 bases). Germline V gene data show CDR1 as MDHEN and CDR2 as SYDVKM. The germline V and J ends were trimmed by 6 bases and 4 bases, with 10 bases remaining between them. The CDR3 runs 12 residues. The CDR3 region has the DNA TGTGCCAGCAGCACGACAGGATACGAGCAGTACTTC. Translating it yields CASSTTGYEQYF.

The V and J genes are TRBV11-2 and TRBJ2-5; D uncertain. V lost 0 bases and J lost 5, with 10 bases in between. CDR1 and CDR2 from the germline V gene are SGHAT and FQNNGV. The CDR3 is made up of 14 amino acids. This CDR3 reads CASSLEAARETQYF. In DNA form, the CDR3 reads TGTGCCAGCAGCTTAGAGGCAGCGCGGGAGACCCAGTACTTC. The whole variable domain, filled in from reference TRBV11-2 and TRBJ2-5, reads EAGVAQSPRYKIIEKRQSVAFWCNPISGHATLYWYQQILGQGPKLLIQFQNNGVVDDSQLPKDRFSAERLKGVDSTLKIQPAKLEDSAVYLCASSLEAARETQYFGPGTRLLVL.

The rearrangement uses TRBV29-1 and TRBJ2-7, with a weak D call TRBD2 (7 bases). This CDR3 contains 15 residues. Trimming removed 0 bases from V and 0 bases from J, with 12 bases in between. Per germline, CDR1 SQVTM and CDR2 ANQGSEA. Here the CDR3 DNA reads TGCAGCGTTGAAGACGGGGGGCCTAACTCCTACGAGCAGTACTTC. This translates into CSVEDGGPNSYEQYF.

The V and J genes are TRBV28 and TRBJ2-7; 8 bases match TRBD1. The CDR3 runs to 16 residues. With 5 bases clipped from V and 2 bases from J, the junction kept 11 bases outside the gene matches. Germline assignment: CDR1 MDHEN and CDR2 SYDVKM. This chain's CDR3 is CASSLLPWTGPYEQYF. Here the CDR3 DNA reads TGTGCCAGCAGTCTGCTCCCTTGGACAGGGCCCTACGAGCAGTACTTC. The variable domain in full, completed from reference TRBV28 and TRBJ2-7, reads DVKVTQSSRYLVKRTGEKVFLECVQDMDHENMFWYRQDPGLGLRLIYFSYDVKMKEKGDIPEGYSVSREKKERFSLILESASTNQTSMYLCASSLLPWTGPYEQYFGPGTRLTVT.

The chain uses TRBV4-3 and TRBJ1-3, with 10 bases matching TRBD1. V trimming: 1 base; J trimming: 4 bases; junction bases outside the gene matches: 4. The CDR3 length is 16 residues. Germline V gene lookup returns CDR1 LGHNA and CDR2 YSLEER. The CDR3 coding sequence is TGCGCCAGCAGCCAAGGACAGGGGGCGGGAGGAAACACCATATATTTT. Residues: CASSQGQGAGGNTIYF.

The genes are TRBV7-9 and TRBJ2-3; 8 bases align to TRBD1. V dropped 5 bases and J dropped 5; count of bases not matched to a gene: 12. The CDR3 totals 16 residues. The germline V gene has CDR1 SEHNR and CDR2 FQNEAQ (reference sequence). The CDR3 DNA reads TGTGCCAGCAGCACAAACAGGGGGGTAGAAGGAGATACGCAGTATTTT. It is translated as CASSTNRGVEGDTQYF. Using reference TRBV7-9 and TRBJ2-3 for the parts outside the CDR3, the full variable domain is DTGVSQNPRHKITKRGQNVTFRCDPISEHNRLYWYRQTLGQGPEFLTYFQNEAQLEKSRLLSDRFSAERPKGSFSTLEIQRTEQGDSAMYLCASSTNRGVEGDTQYFGPGTRLTVL.

The genes are TRBV5-1 and TRBJ2-2, with 7 bases lining up with TRBD2. The CDR3 covers 16 residues. CDR1 and CDR2 from the germline V gene are SGHRS and YFSETQ. J gave up 1 base and V 3 bases, and 6 bases lay outside the gene matches. CDR3 protein: CASSSGLVGNTGELFF. The CDR3 DNA reads TGCGCCAGCAGCTCAGGACTAGTCGGGAACACCGGGGAGCTGTTTTTT.

This clone showed up just a few times. The chain recombines TRBV19 with TRBJ2-7, with TRBD1 matching 10 bases. CDR3 length equals 16 residues. Per germline, CDR1 LNHDA and CDR2 SQIVND (reference sequence). V shed 2 bases, J shed 6 bases, and the junction held 10 bases outside the gene matches. The CDR3 is CASSIRRMGQGPEQYF. The CDR3, as DNA: TGTGCCAGTAGTATACGAAGAATGGGACAGGGGCCCGAGCAGTACTTC.

This sequence joins TRBV7-2 and TRBJ2-1; possible D gene TRBD1, 6 bases. Germline CDR1 reads SGHTA; CDR2 reads FQGNSA. This CDR3 region has 15 residues. V was pared by 4 bases and J by 5 bases, with 15 bases between. The CDR3 loop is CASSWTAGENNEQFF. The DNA for the CDR3 is TGTGCCAGCAGCTGGACAGCCGGAGAAAACAATGAGCAGTTCTTC.

V gene TRBV4-2 combines with J gene TRBJ1-2, with no clear D. This CDR3 is built from 14 residues. CDR1 and CDR2 from the germline V gene are LGHNA and YNFKEQ. The V and J ends lost 0 bases and 2 bases respectively, with 7 bases between them. The CDR3 nucleotides are TGTGCCAGCAGCCAAGACGCGGGCAACTATGGCTACACCTTC. Its translation: CASSQDAGNYGYTF.

The rearrangement links TRBV4-3 to TRBJ1-2; D may be TRBD1 (5 bases). CDR1 is LGHNA and CDR2 is YSLEER in the germline V gene. The CDR3 spans 13 residues. Trimming removed 0 bases at V and 6 bases at J, with 8 bases between. The CDR3 protein is CASSQDRGDGYTF. CDR3 sequence (DNA): TGCGCCAGCAGCCAAGATCGGGGGGATGGCTACACCTTC.

The chain employs TRBV6-6 and TRBJ1-1, with 8 bases matching TRBD1. Germline V CDR1 and CDR2: MNHNY, SVGAGI (reference sequence). Losses at the gene ends were 7 bases for V and 4 bases for J; bases not matched to a gene: 8. The CDR3 sequence is 14 residues long. In nucleotides, the CDR3 is TGTGCCAGCATTGACAGGGGCGAAATCACTGAAGCTTTCTTT. Its translation: CASIDRGEITEAFF.

This clone was picked up one time. The V gene is TRBV18, the J gene TRBJ1-3; no firm D call. The CDR3 runs to 16 residues. V dropped 2 bases and J dropped 2 bases, with 13 bases sitting between them. The germline gives CDR1 KGHSH, CDR2 LQKENI. CDR3 sequence (DNA): TGTGCCAGCTCACCAGTAGGCAGCTCCACTGGAAACACCATATATTTT. Translation gives CASSPVGSSTGNTIYF.

The rearrangement joins TRBV2 to TRBJ2-4; D not certain. With 8 bases removed from V and 6 bases from J, the gap between germline ends came to 11 bases. Germline V CDR1 and CDR2: SNHLY, FYNNEI. The CDR3 length is 12 residues. The CDR3 DNA reads TGTGCCAGCCGAGGTTTCGGAAACATTCAGTACTTC. Its protein is CASRGFGNIQYF. The full variable domain, completed using reference TRBV2 and TRBJ2-4, is EPEVTQTPSHQVTQMGQEVILRCVPISNHLYFYWYRQILGQKVEFLVSFYNNEISEKSEIFDDQFSVERPDGSNFTLKIRSTKLEDSAMYFCASRGFGNIQYFGAGTRLSVL.

J is TRBJ2-6 and V is TRBV10-3; TRBD1 agrees at 12 bases. Losses at the gene ends were 4 bases for V and 3 bases for J; bases not matched to a gene: 4. CDR3 size: 17 residues. The germline V gene encodes CDR1 ENHRY and CDR2 SYGVKD. CDR3 amino acids: CAISAGQGAIGANVLTF. Written as DNA, the CDR3 is TGTGCCATCAGTGCGGGACAGGGGGCTATTGGGGCCAACGTCCTGACTTTC.

The chain is built from TRBV11-2 and TRBJ2-7; D ambiguous. The CDR3 runs to 15 residues. Between the trimmed V and J ends, which lost 0 bases and 3 bases, there was a span of 12 bases. Germline CDR1 is SGHAT and CDR2 is FQNNGV. The CDR3 reads CASSLEGRAVYEQYF. The CDR3 DNA reads TGTGCCAGCAGCTTAGAAGGACGGGCAGTCTACGAGCAGTACTTC.

The chain has TRBV6-5 and TRBJ2-3; no definite D call. The CDR3 spans 12 residues. Trimming took off 4 bases at V and 2 bases at J, with 4 bases between the two ends. Germline V lookup: CDR1 MNHEY, CDR2 SVGAGI. CDR3 in DNA: TGTGCCAGCAGTTCCCCCACAGATACGCAGTATTTT. Its translation is CASSSPTDTQYF.

This chain links TRBV7-2 with TRBJ2-2; 11 nucleotides line up with TRBD2. With 1 base clipped from V and 6 bases from J, the junction kept 7 bases outside the gene matches. The CDR3 has 17 residues. Looked up from germline, CDR1 is SGHTA and CDR2 is FQGNSA. The CDR3 sequence is CASSLDTSGGAAGELFF. In DNA form, the CDR3 reads TGTGCCAGCAGCTTAGACACTAGCGGGGGAGCGGCCGGGGAGCTGTTTTTT.

This chain connects TRBV18 to TRBJ1-2; D gene uncertain. Germline V gives CDR1 KGHSH, CDR2 LQKENI. The CDR3 has 13 residues. V dropped 2 bases and J dropped 8 bases, with 12 bases sitting between them. The CDR3 DNA is TGTGCCAGCTCACCAGGGGATCTGGTCGGCTACACCTTC. This codes for CASSPGDLVGYTF.

J is TRBJ2-7 and V is TRBV7-2, with 15 bases identical to TRBD2. The CDR3 has 16 amino acids. The V segment lost 3 bases and the J segment 2 bases; nucleotides outside the gene matches: 2. From germline, CDR1 is SGHTA and CDR2 FQGNSA. CDR3 amino acids: CASSLGTSGRTYEQYF. The CDR3 coding sequence is TGTGCCAGCAGCTTGGGGACTAGCGGGAGGACCTACGAGCAGTACTTC.

The gene calls are TRBV5-1 and TRBJ1-4; 8 bases match TRBD1. V was pared by 1 base and J by 8 bases, with 1 base of the junction left unmatched. The CDR3 extends over 13 amino acids. Germline V gene sequence: CDR1 SGHRS, CDR2 YFSETQ. The CDR3 loop is CASSLQGAEKLFF. The CDR3 DNA reads TGCGCCAGCAGCTTGCAGGGGGCAGAAAAACTGTTTTTT. The full variable domain, its missing parts supplied by reference TRBV5-1 and TRBJ1-4, is KAGVTQTPRYLIKTRGQQVTLSCSPISGHRSVSWYQQTPGQGLQFLFEYFSETQRNKGNFPGRFSGRQFSNSRSEMNVSTLELGDSALYLCASSLQGAEKLFFGSGTQLSVL.

The CDR3 nucleotides are TGTGCCAGTAGTATAGCCTTAGCAATGAACACTGAAGCTTTCTTT. Residues: CASSIALAMNTEAFF. The chain combines TRBV19 with TRBJ1-1; D is ambiguous. This CDR3 is built from 15 residues. V dropped 1 base and J dropped 0 bases, with 9 bases sitting between them. Germline values: CDR1 LNHDA, CDR2 SQIVND (reference sequence). Using reference TRBV19 and TRBJ1-1 for the parts outside the CDR3, the full variable domain is DGGITQSPKYLFRKEGQNVTLSCEQNLNHDAMYWYRQDPGQGLRLIYYSQIVNDFQKGDIAEGYSVSREKKESFPLTVTSAQKNPTAFYLCASSIALAMNTEAFFGQGTRLTVV.

V usage is TRBV5-1 and J usage is TRBJ1-1; 9 nucleotides line up with TRBD1. This CDR3 has 16 residues. The V gene's germline CDR1 is SGHRS and CDR2 YFSETQ. With V trimmed by 1 base and J by 5 bases, 9 bases remained unmatched. The CDR3 DNA reads as TGCGCCAGCAGCTTGTCACCGGGACAGGGAAGTACTGAAGCTTTCTTT. Translation: CASSLSPGQGSTEAFF.

This clone was counted once. The chain uses TRBV4-3 and TRBJ2-7; 9 nucleotides agree with TRBD1. The CDR3 length is 15 residues. J lost 7 bases, V lost 4 bases, and 11 bases had no gene match. The germline CDR1 and CDR2 sequences are LGHNA and YSLEER. CDR3 residues: CASSRLGTGSGEQYF. The CDR3 DNA reads as TGCGCCAGCAGCCGTTTAGGGACAGGGTCTGGAGAGCAGTACTTC.

V gene TRBV28 combines with J gene TRBJ1-2; a possible D gene is TRBD1 (5 bases). Germline values: CDR1 MDHEN, CDR2 SYDVKM. CDR3 length equals 13 residues. V shed 5 bases and J shed 2 bases, with 9 bases lying between them. CDR3 in DNA: TGTGCCAGCAGTAGCGGGACGAACTATGGCTACACCTTC. Translated: CASSSGTNYGYTF.